What follows are 4 T cell receptor beta chains derived from one specimen sequenced in a study of blood T cell repertoires in COVID-19. Clones were read by immunoSEQ multiplex PCR, and TCRdb kept only the in-frame ones, dropping some. The sample has around 36,000 clones; roughly 80% are singletons. The sample was peripheral blood. The receptors stem from a man aged 50 to 59 with acute or convalescent COVID-19.

The chain couples TRBV12-2 to TRBJ1-6. TRBV12-2 is a listed pseudogene. This CDR3 spans 14 amino acids. CDR3 in DNA: TGTGCAAGTCGTCACCCAATTAGGAGTTCACCCCTCCACTTT. Protein: CASRHPIRSSPLHF.

The J gene is TRBJ1-5, the V gene TRBV6-5; 7 bases are a match to TRBD1. This CDR3 has 15 amino acids. With V trimmed by 8 bases and J by 7 bases, 14 bases remained unmatched. CDR1 is MNHEY and CDR2 is SVGAGI in the germline V gene. In DNA, the CDR3 is TGTGCCAGCCATTCCACAGGGGAGACGGGACAGCCCCAGCATTTT. This codes for CASHSTGETGQPQHF.

This clone was seen only a few times. This chain joins TRBV10-3 and TRBJ2-2, with D uncertain. The V gene's germline CDR1 is ENHRY and CDR2 SYGVKD. Trimming removed 7 bases at V and 1 base at J, with 4 bases between. CDR3 length: 12 residues. The DNA of the CDR3 is TGTGCCATCACAGGGAACACCGGGGAGCTGTTTTTT. Translation: CAITGNTGELFF.

The chain recombines TRBV12-5 with TRBJ2-5; D unclear. The germline V gene has CDR1 LGHNT and CDR2 FRNRAP. The germline V and J ends were trimmed by 5 bases and 2 bases, with 12 bases remaining between them. The CDR3 spans 14 residues. The CDR3 bases are TGTGCTAGTGGTCAAGGAGTCGCGCAAGAGACCCAGTACTTC. Residues: CASGQGVAQETQYF.